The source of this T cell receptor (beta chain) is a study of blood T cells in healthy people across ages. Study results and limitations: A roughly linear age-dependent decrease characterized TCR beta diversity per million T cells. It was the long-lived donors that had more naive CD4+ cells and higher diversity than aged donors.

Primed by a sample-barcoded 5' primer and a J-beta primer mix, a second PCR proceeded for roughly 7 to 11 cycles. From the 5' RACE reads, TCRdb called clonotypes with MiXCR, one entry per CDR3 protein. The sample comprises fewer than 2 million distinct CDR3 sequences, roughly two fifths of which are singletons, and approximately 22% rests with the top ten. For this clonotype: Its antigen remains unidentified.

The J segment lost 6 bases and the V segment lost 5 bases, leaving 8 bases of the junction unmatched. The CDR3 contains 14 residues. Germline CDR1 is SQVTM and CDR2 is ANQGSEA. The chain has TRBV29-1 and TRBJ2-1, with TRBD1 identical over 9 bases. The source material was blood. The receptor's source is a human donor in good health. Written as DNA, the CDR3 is TGCAGCGTTCCCGGGACAGGGAACACCAATGAGCAGTTCTTC. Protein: CSVPGTGNTNEQFF.